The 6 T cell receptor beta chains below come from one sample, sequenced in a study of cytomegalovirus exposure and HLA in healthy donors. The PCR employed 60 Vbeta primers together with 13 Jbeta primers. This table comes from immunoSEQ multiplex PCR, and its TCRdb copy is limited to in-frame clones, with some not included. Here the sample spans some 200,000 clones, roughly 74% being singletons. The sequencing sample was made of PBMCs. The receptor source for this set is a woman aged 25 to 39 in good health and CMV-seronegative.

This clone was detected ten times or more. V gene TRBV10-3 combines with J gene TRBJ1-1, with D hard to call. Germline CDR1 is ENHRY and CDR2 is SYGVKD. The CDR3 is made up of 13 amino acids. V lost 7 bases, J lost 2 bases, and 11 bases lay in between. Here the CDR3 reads CAITGGPNTEAFF. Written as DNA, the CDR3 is TGTGCCATCACGGGAGGACCCAACACTGAAGCTTTCTTT.

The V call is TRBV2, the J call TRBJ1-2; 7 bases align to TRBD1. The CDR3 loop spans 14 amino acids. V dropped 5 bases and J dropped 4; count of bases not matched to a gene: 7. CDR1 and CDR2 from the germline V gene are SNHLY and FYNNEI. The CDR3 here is CASSQTGTLYGYTF. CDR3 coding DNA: TGTGCCAGCAGTCAGACAGGGACCCTCTATGGCTACACCTTC.

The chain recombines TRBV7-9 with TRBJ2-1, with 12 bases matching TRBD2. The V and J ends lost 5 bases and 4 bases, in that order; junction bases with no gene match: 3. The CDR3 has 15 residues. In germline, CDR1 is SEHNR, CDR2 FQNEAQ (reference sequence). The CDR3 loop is CASSPTSGGYNEQFF. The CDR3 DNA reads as TGTGCCAGCAGCCCAACTAGCGGGGGGTACAATGAGCAGTTCTTC. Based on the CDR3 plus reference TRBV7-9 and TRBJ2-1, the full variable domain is DTGVSQNPRHKITKRGQNVTFRCDPISEHNRLYWYRQTLGQGPEFLTYFQNEAQLEKSRLLSDRFSAERPKGSFSTLEIQRTEQGDSAMYLCASSPTSGGYNEQFFGPGTRLTVL.

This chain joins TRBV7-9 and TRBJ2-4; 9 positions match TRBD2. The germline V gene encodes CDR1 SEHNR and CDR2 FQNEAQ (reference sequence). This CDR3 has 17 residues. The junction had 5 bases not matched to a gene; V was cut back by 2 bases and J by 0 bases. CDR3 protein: CASSLISGGLAKNIQYF. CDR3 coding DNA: TGTGCCAGCAGCTTAATAAGCGGGGGGCTAGCCAAAAACATTCAGTACTTC.

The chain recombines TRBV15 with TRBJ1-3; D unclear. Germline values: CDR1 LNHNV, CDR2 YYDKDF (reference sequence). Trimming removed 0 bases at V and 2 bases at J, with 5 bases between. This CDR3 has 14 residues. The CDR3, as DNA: TGTGCCACCAGCAGAGACCTAACTGGAAACACCATATATTTT. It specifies CATSRDLTGNTIYF.

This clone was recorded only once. DNA of the CDR3: TGTGCCAGCAGCCGCCTGGGGGGGGGCCTGAACACTGAAGCTTTCTTT. Translated: CASSRLGGGLNTEAFF. V is TRBV7-2 and J is TRBJ1-1, with a weak D call TRBD1 (6 bases). Trimming cost V 5 bases and J 0 bases, with 16 bases left between them. This CDR3 has 16 residues. Per the germline V gene, CDR1 is SGHTA and CDR2 is FQGNSA.